The 23 T cell receptor beta chains below come from one sample, sequenced in a study of blood T cell repertoires in COVID-19 (dated by TCRdb to the early 2020s). The library relied on the immunoSEQ multiplex PCR assay. In TCRdb, the immuneACCESS table is reduced to in-frame sequences with V and J assigned. These tables do not hold every clone; where another copy was compared, an unresolved V gene accounts for under half, and the others remain unexplained. Present in this sample are approximately 150,000 clones, more than 85% of which were seen just once. The top ten constitute roughly 2.1% of the sample. The sequencing input was peripheral blood. These receptors originate from an older woman with COVID-19, enrolled during active disease.

The chain recombines TRBV6-2 or TRBV6-3 with TRBJ1-5; 8 nucleotides agree with TRBD1. CDR1 is MNHEY and CDR2 is SVGEGT in the germline V gene. CDR3 length: 12 residues. Losses at the gene ends were 0 bases for V and 11 bases for J; bases not matched to a gene: 0. The CDR3 reads CASSYSTGAQHF. CDR3 DNA sequence: TGTGCCAGCAGTTACTCGACAGGGGCCCAGCATTTT.

The V gene is TRBV15, the J gene TRBJ2-1; 7 positions agree with TRBD2. This CDR3 is built from 14 residues. CDR1 and CDR2 (germline): LNHNV, YYDKDF (reference sequence). J lost 0 bases, V lost 7 bases, and 3 bases had no gene match. CDR3: CATTPSGSYNEQFF. The CDR3 region has the DNA TGTGCCACCACCCCTAGCGGCTCCTACAATGAGCAGTTCTTC.

This clone was seen more than once but under ten times. The genes are TRBV6-6 and TRBJ1-5; D is unresolved. Germline lookup yields CDR1 MNHNY and CDR2 SVGAGI (reference sequence). The CDR3 extends over 14 amino acids. The V gene lost 0 bases and the J gene lost 4 bases, with 7 bases spanning the gap. The CDR3 DNA sequence: TGTGCCAGCAGTTACTCGGAGGGAAATCAGCCCCAGCATTTT. It codes for CASSYSEGNQPQHF.

V is TRBV21-1 and J is TRBJ1-3; TRBD1 was called by the table and not checked on the DNA. TRBV21-1 is given as a pseudogene. The CDR3 extends over 17 amino acids. The CDR3 DNA reads TGTGCCAGCATCTCATTTGGTGGAGGGGGCCCTGGAAACACCATATATTTT. It codes for CASISFGGGGPGNTIYF.

The chain joins TRBV4-3 to TRBJ1-2; 7 nucleotides line up with TRBD1. CDR3 length: 14 residues. The V gene's germline CDR1 is LGHNA and CDR2 YSLEER. J gave up 6 bases and V 1 base, and 5 bases lay outside the gene matches. CDR3 sequence: CASSQVGTGDGYTF. The CDR3 nucleotides read TGCGCCAGCAGCCAAGTGGGTACAGGGGATGGCTACACCTTC.

The chain recombines TRBV6-4 with TRBJ1-1; unclear D gene. The V end was cut by 6 bases, the J end by 4 bases, with 12 bases between. The length of the CDR3 is 13 residues. From germline, CDR1 is MRHNA and CDR2 SNTAGT. CDR3: CASSPSSATEAFF. In DNA, the CDR3 is TGTGCCAGCAGCCCAAGTAGCGCCACTGAAGCTTTCTTT.

The chain links TRBV19 to TRBJ1-2; D call uncertain. Germline V CDR1 and CDR2: LNHDA, SQIVND (reference sequence). Trimming left V 4 bases short and J 1 base short, with 10 bases between. The CDR3 consists of 14 residues. CDR3 sequence: CASSKASVNYGYTF. Here the CDR3 DNA reads TGTGCCAGTAGTAAAGCGTCAGTTAACTATGGCTACACCTTC.

The chain links TRBV19 to TRBJ2-1, with D perhaps TRBD1 (5 bases). The germline V gene has CDR1 LNHDA and CDR2 SQIVND (reference sequence). With 1 base removed from V and 10 bases from J, the gap between germline ends came to 14 bases. The CDR3 extends over 14 amino acids. The CDR3 region has the DNA TGTGCCAGTAGTATAGGTGGGGCCCTAAAGGAGCAGTTCTTC. It specifies CASSIGGALKEQFF.

This clone was recorded once. This CDR3 is CASSAGEVQNTEAFF. CDR3 bases: TGCGCCAGCAGCGCCGGGGAGGTGCAGAACACTGAAGCTTTCTTT. V gene TRBV5-1 combines with J gene TRBJ1-1; D remains ambiguous. The CDR3 loop spans 15 amino acids. The germline V gene encodes CDR1 SGHRS and CDR2 YFSETQ. V lost 4 bases and J lost 1, with 14 bases in between.

The chain links TRBV6-5 to TRBJ1-1; D is perhaps TRBD1 (5 bases). Germline V lookup: CDR1 MNHEY, CDR2 SVGAGI. V dropped 7 bases and J dropped 11 bases, with 20 bases sitting between them. This CDR3 region has 13 residues. Here the CDR3 reads CASTQDTRETAFF. Written as DNA, the CDR3 is TGTGCCAGCACCCAGGATACCAGGGAAACTGCTTTCTTT.

This clone was recorded only once. V is TRBV10-3 and J is TRBJ1-1; 8 bases match TRBD1. Germline assignment: CDR1 ENHRY and CDR2 SYGVKD. V shed 4 bases, J shed 4 bases, and the junction held 5 bases outside the gene matches. There are 14 residues in the CDR3. For the CDR3, the DNA is TGTGCCATCAGTGGGACAGGGTTTGGCACTGAAGCTTTCTTT. Its translation: CAISGTGFGTEAFF.

The chain links TRBV7-2 to TRBJ1-2; TRBD1 might be the D (5 bases). In germline, CDR1 is SGHTA, CDR2 FQGNSA. This CDR3 contains 15 residues. The ends were cut back, 5 bases at V and 7 bases at J, with 20 bases in the middle. CDR3 nucleotide sequence: TGTGCCAGCAGCCGGGAGGGGCTATTGTCCGGTGGCTACACCTTC. Translated: CASSREGLLSGGYTF.

The chain combines TRBV4-3 with TRBJ2-2; a weak D match, TRBD1 (5 bases). The CDR3 loop spans 16 amino acids. V was pared by 4 bases and J by 3 bases, with 15 bases between. Germline values: CDR1 LGHNA, CDR2 YSLEER. The CDR3, as DNA: TGCGCCAGCAGCCCCAGACAGCCGCCCCACACCGGGGAGCTGTTTTTT. This sequence encodes CASSPRQPPHTGELFF.

In this sample, this clone turned up once. This chain connects TRBV15 to TRBJ2-7; 7 nucleotides align to TRBD1. Germline V gene sequence: CDR1 LNHNV, CDR2 YYDKDF (reference sequence). V was pared by 3 bases and J by 2 bases, with 4 bases of the junction left unmatched. The CDR3 is 14 residues long. DNA for the CDR3: TGTGCCACCAGCAGGGACAGGAGCGCCTACGAGCAGTACTTC. Protein product: CATSRDRSAYEQYF.

The V gene is TRBV2, the J gene TRBJ2-2, with 13 bases aligning to TRBD2. Trimming took 9 bases from V and 6 from J; bases not matched to a gene: 4. The CDR3 has 14 amino acids. CDR1 is SNHLY, CDR2 FYNNEI, per germline. The CDR3 sequence: CARTGLAGAGELFF. In DNA, the CDR3 is TGTGCCAGAACCGGACTAGCGGGGGCCGGGGAGCTGTTTTTT.

The chain couples TRBV5-1 to TRBJ1-6; 7 bases match TRBD1. The J segment lost 0 bases and the V segment lost 2 bases, leaving 2 bases of the junction unmatched. The CDR3 has 16 residues. CDR1 and CDR2 from the germline V gene are SGHRS and YFSETQ. The CDR3: CASSFSGGSYNSPLHF. In DNA, the CDR3 is TGCGCCAGCAGCTTTTCAGGGGGCTCCTATAATTCACCCCTCCACTTT. Looking up the rest from reference TRBV5-1 and TRBJ1-6 gives the full variable domain: KAGVTQTPRYLIKTRGQQVTLSCSPISGHRSVSWYQQTPGQGLQFLFEYFSETQRNKGNFPGRFSGRQFSNSRSEMNVSTLELGDSALYLCASSFSGGSYNSPLHFGNGTRLTVT.

The chain carries TRBV3-1 (or the pseudogene TRBV3-2) and TRBJ2-7; TRBD2 matches at 8 bases. Trimming at V came to 4 bases and at J to 6 bases, leaving 8 bases not matched to a gene. Germline V gene data show CDR1 as LGHDT and CDR2 as YNNKEL (reference sequence). This CDR3 spans 14 amino acids. The CDR3 region is CASSPVRTSLEQYF. The CDR3 DNA follows: TGTGCCAGCAGCCCTGTAAGGACTAGCCTCGAGCAGTACTTC.

As for this clone: The junction departs from germline at one end; a sequencing error may be responsible. The V call is TRBV3-1 (or the pseudogene TRBV3-2), the J call TRBJ1-6; D remains unclear. The germline CDR1 and CDR2 sequences are LGHDT and YNNKEL (reference sequence). The CDR3 length is 13 residues. CDR3 loop: CASSQSAETPRRF. The DNA for the CDR3 is TGTGCCAGCAGCCAATCGGCAGAAACCCCCAGGCGCTTT.

The J gene is TRBJ2-2, the V gene TRBV10-3; D may be TRBD2 (5 bases). This CDR3 is 14 amino acids long. The germline CDR1 and CDR2 sequences are ENHRY and SYGVKD. Trimming shortened V by 6 bases and J by 7 bases, and 15 bases separated the two germline ends. This chain's CDR3 is CAIRPWTGYGELFF. DNA for the CDR3: TGTGCCATCAGGCCCTGGACGGGATACGGGGAGCTGTTTTTT.

This clone showed up just once. V is TRBV3-1 (or the pseudogene TRBV3-2) and J is TRBJ2-1; D possibly corresponds to TRBD1 (5 bases). The CDR3 contains 15 residues. V lost 4 bases, J lost 4 bases, and 14 bases lay in between. CDR1 and CDR2 from the germline V gene are LGHDT and YNNKEL (reference sequence). The CDR3 region is CASSPRALGYNEQFF. The CDR3 nucleotides are TGTGCCAGCAGCCCCAGGGCGCTGGGGTACAATGAGCAGTTCTTC.

The V gene is TRBV19, the J gene TRBJ2-2; unclear D gene. The ends were cut back, 4 bases at V and 4 bases at J, with 7 bases in the middle. The CDR3 has 13 amino acids. Looked up from germline, CDR1 is LNHDA and CDR2 is SQIVND (reference sequence). The DNA of the CDR3 is TGTGCCAGTAGTAGAACGGGCACCGGGGAGCTGTTTTTT. Translation gives CASSRTGTGELFF.

V is TRBV6-2 or TRBV6-3 and J is TRBJ2-1; 9 nucleotides agree with TRBD2. CDR1 is MNHEY and CDR2 is SVGEGT in the germline V gene. CDR3 size: 15 residues. Trimming took 2 bases from V and 6 from J; bases not matched to a gene: 5. CDR3 sequence (DNA): TGTGCCAGCAGTTACGTGGCGGGGGGGCTCAATGAGCAGTTCTTC. It is translated as CASSYVAGGLNEQFF.

Here the CDR3 DNA reads TGTGCCAGCAATAGAGGAACACCTAATGAAAAACTGTTTTTT. Amino acid sequence: CASNRGTPNEKLFF. This rearrangement joins TRBV6-5 to TRBJ1-4; D call uncertain. Trimming stripped 7 bases from V and 3 bases from J, with 12 bases between. CDR3 size: 14 residues. Per the germline V gene, CDR1 is MNHEY and CDR2 is SVGAGI.